This T cell receptor (beta chain) came from a study of human T cells and chemical hapten exposure. Notes on the study in general: Controls formed significantly fewer large CDR3 similarity clusters than expanded TCRs did. With DPC sensitization, TCRs exceeding 1 in 1000 frequency showed no change.

Comment on this clonotype: Its antigen is currently unknown.

Specified time point: pre-sensitization, week 0. Treatment here: therapeutic diphenylcyclopropenone sensitization with weekly scalp DPC. Per germline, CDR1 SGHNT and CDR2 YENEEA. Deletions cut 5 bases from V and 5 bases from J, with 12 bases between. The CDR3 sequence is 13 residues long. In TCRdb, the RACE reads were re-called with MiXCR into one record per CDR3 protein. The sample has more than 85,000 distinct CDR3 sequences, 8.5% to 9% seen once; the top ten hold just over 2.5%. This TCR was sampled from a man aged 35-49 years with alopecia areata. Some clones in this sample may be carry-over from other donors' samples. This chain connects TRBV11-3 to TRBJ2-5, with D unresolved. Here the sequenced sample was whole blood, taken in connection with sensitization to the hapten diphenylcyclopropenone (DPC). DNA of the CDR3: TGTGCCAGCAGCGCCTCCTCAACGGAGACCCAGTACTTC. Its protein product is CASSASSTETQYF.